The 7 T cell receptor beta chains below come from one sample, sequenced in a study of CD8 T cells in ankylosing spondylitis. Study-wide results and caveats: Blood from ankylosing spondylitis patients appeared to carry a characteristic roughly 8-variant TCR beta motif.

Antigens for these TCRs are unknown. TCRdb passed the 5' RACE reads through MiXCR, listing each CDR3 protein once. The table includes 700,000 or so distinct CDR3 sequences, around 20% detected once. Sequencing was performed on blood, either unsorted or a sorted T cell fraction (not recorded which). These receptor sequences come from a male donor with ankylosing spondylitis.

This chain joins TRBV4-3 and TRBJ2-7; 8 bases are shared with TRBD1. Germline trimming cut 0 bases from V and 8 bases from J; bases unmatched to any gene: 9. Germline V gene sequence: CDR1 LGHNA, CDR2 YSLEER. This CDR3 has 15 residues. CDR3 region: CASSQDTDRAPKQYF. DNA of the CDR3: TGCGCCAGCAGCCAAGATACGGACAGGGCTCCCAAGCAGTACTTC.

J is TRBJ2-1 and V is TRBV11-1, with TRBD2 identical over 8 bases. In germline, CDR1 is SGHAT, CDR2 FQDESV (reference sequence). J was trimmed by 6 bases and V by 2 bases; bases with no gene match: 6. CDR3 length: 15 residues. In DNA, the CDR3 is TGTGCCAGCAGCTTACCGGGACTAGGAGTCAATGAGCAGTTCTTC. Translation: CASSLPGLGVNEQFF. Supplemented by reference TRBV11-1 and TRBJ2-1, the full variable domain reads EAEVAQSPRYKITEKSQAVAFWCDPISGHATLYWYRQILGQGPELLVQFQDESVVDDSQLPKDRFSAERLKGVDSTLKIQPAELGDSAMYLCASSLPGLGVNEQFFGPGTRLTVL.

V and J are TRBV5-1 and TRBJ1-4; no reliable D call. Per the germline V gene, CDR1 is SGHRS and CDR2 is YFSETQ. The CDR3 spans 14 residues. Trimming removed 5 bases at V and 7 bases at J, with 15 bases between. The CDR3 loop reads CASSKTAAAEKLFF. The CDR3 coding sequence is TGCGCCAGCAGTAAGACCGCGGCGGCTGAAAAACTGTTTTTT.

The chain recombines TRBV27 with TRBJ1-6, with D perhaps matching TRBD1 (5 bases). The V end lost 3 bases, the J end lost 7 bases, and 13 bases lay between the germline ends. Germline V gene lookup returns CDR1 MNHEY and CDR2 SMNVEV (reference sequence). CDR3 length equals 15 residues. CDR3 bases: TGTGCCAGCAGTTTCTATAGGGGAGGAAATTCACCCCTCCACTTT. Residues: CASSFYRGGNSPLHF.

The sample holds many counts of this clonotype. CDR3 in DNA: TGCGCCAGCAGCCTCGGGGCCACTAACTATGGCTACACCTTC. Translation gives CASSLGATNYGYTF. V gene TRBV4-1 combines with J gene TRBJ1-2; TRBD1 might be the D (5 bases). Per the germline V gene, CDR1 is MGHRA and CDR2 is YSYEKL. V was shortened by 4 bases and J by 0 bases, with 9 bases between the two germline ends. The CDR3 covers 14 residues.

Only a few counts were recorded for this clonotype. The chain carries TRBV7-6 and TRBJ2-5, with D possibly matching TRBD2 (6 bases). Trimming removed 5 bases from V and 2 bases from J, with 15 bases in between. The germline V gene encodes CDR1 SGHVS and CDR2 FNYEAQ. CDR3 length: 15 amino acids. In nucleotides, the CDR3 is TGTGCCAGCAGCCTGCTTGCTAGCGCACAAGAGACCCAGTACTTC. Encoded protein: CASSLLASAQETQYF.

This clonotype showed up just a few times. The J gene is TRBJ2-7, the V gene TRBV4-1; 7 nucleotides match TRBD2. After removal of 5 bases from V and 2 bases from J, the junction contained 6 bases not matched to a gene. Germline values: CDR1 MGHRA, CDR2 YSYEKL. The CDR3 loop spans 14 amino acids. The CDR3 reads CASSGGGVPYEQYF. The DNA of the CDR3 is TGCGCCAGCAGCGGGGGAGGGGTGCCCTACGAGCAGTACTTC.